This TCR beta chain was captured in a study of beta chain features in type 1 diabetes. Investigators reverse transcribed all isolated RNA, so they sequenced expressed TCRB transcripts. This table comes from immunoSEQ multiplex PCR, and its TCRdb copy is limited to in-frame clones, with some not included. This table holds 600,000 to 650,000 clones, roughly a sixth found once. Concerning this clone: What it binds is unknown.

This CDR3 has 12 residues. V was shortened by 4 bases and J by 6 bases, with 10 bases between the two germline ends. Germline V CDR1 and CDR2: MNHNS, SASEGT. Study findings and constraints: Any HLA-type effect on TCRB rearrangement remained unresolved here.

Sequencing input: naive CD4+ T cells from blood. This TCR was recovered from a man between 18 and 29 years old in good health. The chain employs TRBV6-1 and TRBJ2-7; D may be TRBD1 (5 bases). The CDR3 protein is CASSATVPEQYF. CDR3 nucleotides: TGTGCCAGCAGTGCGACAGTTCCCGAGCAGTACTTC.